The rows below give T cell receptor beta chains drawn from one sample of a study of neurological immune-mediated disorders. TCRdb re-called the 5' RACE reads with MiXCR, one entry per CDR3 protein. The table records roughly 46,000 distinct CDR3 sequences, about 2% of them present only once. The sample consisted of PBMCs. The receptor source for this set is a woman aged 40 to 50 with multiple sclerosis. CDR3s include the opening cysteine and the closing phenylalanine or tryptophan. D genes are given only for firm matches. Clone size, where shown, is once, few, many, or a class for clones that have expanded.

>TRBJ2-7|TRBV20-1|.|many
TGCAGTGCTAGAGCCCAACTGGGAGGGGGCTCCTACGAGCAGTACTTC
CSARAQLGGGSYEQYF
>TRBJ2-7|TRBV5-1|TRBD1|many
TGCGCCAGCAGCATAGGACAGGACTACGAGCAGTACTTC
CASSIGQDYEQYF
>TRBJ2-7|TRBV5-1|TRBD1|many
TGCGCCAGCAGGGGACAGGGAAGGAGCTCCTACGAGCAGTACTTC
CASRGQGRSSYEQYF
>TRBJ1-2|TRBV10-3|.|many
TGTGCCATCAGTGGTGGGGGCGATGGCTACACCTTC
CAISGGGDGYTF
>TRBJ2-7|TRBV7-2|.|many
TGTGCCAGCAGCTTAATGACAGACGAGCAGTACTTC
CASSLMTDEQYF
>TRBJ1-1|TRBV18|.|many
TGTGCCAGCTCACCACAGCCAGGGATGGGAACTGAAGCTTTCTTT
CASSPQPGMGTEAFF
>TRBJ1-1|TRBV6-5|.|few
TGTACCAGCAGTCTCGACAGATACACTGAAGCTTTCTTT
CTSSLDRYTEAFF
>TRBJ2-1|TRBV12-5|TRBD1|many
TGTGCTAGTGGTTTGGCCCCTACAGGGGGCATGCGGAATGAGCAGTTCTTC
CASGLAPTGGMRNEQFF
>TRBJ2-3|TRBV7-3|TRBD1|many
TGTGCCAGCAGCCCGACAGGGGCTCTCGCAGATACGCAGTATTTT
CASSPTGALADTQYF
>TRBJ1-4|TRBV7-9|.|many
TGTGCCAGCAGCTTAGGTGCCGGGGTTAATGAAAAACTGTTTTTT
CASSLGAGVNEKLFF
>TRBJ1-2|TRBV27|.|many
TGTGCCAGCAGTTTAAGTGACCCCTCTGATGGCTACACCTTC
CASSLSDPSDGYTF
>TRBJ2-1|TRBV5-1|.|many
TGCGCCAGCAGCTTGGCCGACAGCTACAATGAGCAGTTCTTC
CASSLADSYNEQFF
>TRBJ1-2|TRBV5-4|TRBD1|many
TGTGCCAGCAGCTTGGGGATCACAGGGGGCCTCTACACCTTC
CASSLGITGGLYTF
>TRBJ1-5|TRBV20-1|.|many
TGCAGTGCTAGAGAACGGGTGGGTCAGCCCCAGCATTTT
CSARERVGQPQHF
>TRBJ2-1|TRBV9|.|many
TGTGCCAGCAGCGTGTTTACTCACAATGAGCAGTTCTTC
CASSVFTHNEQFF
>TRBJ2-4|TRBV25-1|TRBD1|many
TGTGCCAGCAGTCCTGAGACAGGGGTCAAAAACATTCAGTACTTC
CASSPETGVKNIQYF
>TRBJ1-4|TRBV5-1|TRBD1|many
TGCGCCAGCAGCTTACAGGGGGTCTCTACAACTAATGAAAAACTGTTTTTT
CASSLQGVSTTNEKLFF
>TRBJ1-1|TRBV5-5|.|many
TGTGCCAGCAGCTTGGATGTGAACACTGAAGCTTTCTTT
CASSLDVNTEAFF
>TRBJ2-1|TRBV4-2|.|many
TGTGCCAGCAGCCAAGATCGGGTTGAGCAGTTCTTC
CASSQDRVEQFF
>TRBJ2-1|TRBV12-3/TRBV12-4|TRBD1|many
TGTGCCAGTTGGACCGGGACAGGGATTAATGAGCAGTTCTTC
CASWTGTGINEQFF
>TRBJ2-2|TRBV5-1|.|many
TGCGCCAGCAGCTTGAGTCCGGGACCCACCGGGGAGCTGTTTTTT
CASSLSPGPTGELFF
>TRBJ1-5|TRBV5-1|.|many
TGCGCCAGCAGCCGGGACAGCAATCAGCCCCAGCATTTT
CASSRDSNQPQHF
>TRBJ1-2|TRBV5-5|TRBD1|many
TGTGCCAGCAGCTTCCGGACAGGGACTAACTATGGCTACACCTTC
CASSFRTGTNYGYTF
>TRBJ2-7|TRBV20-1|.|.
TGCAGTGCTAGAGATACTTACGAGCAGTACTTC
CSARDTYEQYF
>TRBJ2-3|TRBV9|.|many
TGTGCCAGCAGCGTAGTGGAAGATACGCAGTATTTT
CASSVVEDTQYF
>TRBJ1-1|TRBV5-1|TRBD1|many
TGCGCCAGCAGTTACAGGGGGCGCGACACTGAAGCTTTCTTT
CASSYRGRDTEAFF
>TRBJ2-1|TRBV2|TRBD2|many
TGTGCCAGCTTGGTCCGGGGGGTTGTGGATGAGCAGTTCTTC
CASLVRGVVDEQFF
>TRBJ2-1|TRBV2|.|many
TGTGCCAGCAGTGAAGCTTGGGCCGGCTTTAGGGGTGAGCAGTTCTTC
CASSEAWAGFRGEQFF
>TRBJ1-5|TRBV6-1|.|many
TGTGCCAGCATCGCAGCCGGCCAGCCCCAGCATTTT
CASIAAGQPQHF
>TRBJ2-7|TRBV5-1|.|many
TGCGCCAGCAGCTTATCACCGGGGGCTCGTGAGCAGTACTTC
CASSLSPGAREQYF
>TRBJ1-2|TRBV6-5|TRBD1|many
TGTGCCAGCAGCCAGGGGGCGAGGAGCTACACCTTC
CASSQGARSYTF
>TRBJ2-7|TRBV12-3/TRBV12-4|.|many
TGTGCCAGCAGTCCTAGGACCATCTCCTACGAGCAGTACTTC
CASSPRTISYEQYF
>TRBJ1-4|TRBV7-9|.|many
TGTGCCAGCAGCTTAGGGACCTCGGTCAATGAAAAACTGTTTTTT
CASSLGTSVNEKLFF
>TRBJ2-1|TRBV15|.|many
TGTGCCACCAGCAGAAGCCTAGCACTAGATGAGCAGTTCTTC
CATSRSLALDEQFF
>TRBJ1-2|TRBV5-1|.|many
TGCGCCAGCAGCCTGGGTTGGCAAGGCGATGGCTACACCTTC
CASSLGWQGDGYTF
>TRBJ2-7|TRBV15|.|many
TGTGCCACCAGCAGCGGGACTTCCGAGCAGTACTTC
CATSSGTSEQYF
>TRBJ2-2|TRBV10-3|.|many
TGTGCCATCAGTGTGTCTCCCCCGGACGGGGAGCTGTTTTTT
CAISVSPPDGELFF
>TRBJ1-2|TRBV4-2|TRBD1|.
TGTGCCAGCAGCCAAGATAAGGGGGCCGGCTACACCTTC
CASSQDKGAGYTF
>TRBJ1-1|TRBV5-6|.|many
TGTGCCAGCAGCTTGGGCAGGTCTCCTGAAGCTTTCTTT
CASSLGRSPEAFF
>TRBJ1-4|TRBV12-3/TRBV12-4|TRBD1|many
TGTGCCAGCATGCCGGGACAGGGAGGTGAAAAACTGTTTTTT
CASMPGQGGEKLFF
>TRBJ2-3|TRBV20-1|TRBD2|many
TGCAGTGCTAGAGATATCGGGGGGATTCCTAGCACAGATACGCAGTATTTT
CSARDIGGIPSTDTQYF
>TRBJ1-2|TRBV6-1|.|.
TGTGCCAGCGGAGAGTTTGTTTCGGACTATGGCTACACCTTC
CASGEFVSDYGYTF
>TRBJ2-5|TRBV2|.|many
TGTGCCAGCAGGGCCGCCGGGGGCGGGGGGACCCAGTACTTC
CASRAAGGGGTQYF
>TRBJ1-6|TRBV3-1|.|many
TGTGCCAGCAGCCCTCGAGCCGCCCCCCATTCACCCCTCCACTTT
CASSPRAAPHSPLHF
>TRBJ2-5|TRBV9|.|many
TGTGCCAGCAGCGCAAGTTTCGGGGGCTGGGAGACCCAGTACTTC
CASSASFGGWETQYF
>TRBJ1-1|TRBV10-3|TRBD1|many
TGTGCCATCAGTGGACAGGGGGGCATGGACACTGAAGCTTTCTTT
CAISGQGGMDTEAFF
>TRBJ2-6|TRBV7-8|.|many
TGTGCCAGCAGTTCCCTTGGGGGTGCTGGGGCCAACGTCCTGACTTTC
CASSSLGGAGANVLTF
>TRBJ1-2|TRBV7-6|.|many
TGTGCCAGCAGCCTCAACAGGGAAGGTGGCTACACCTTC
CASSLNREGGYTF
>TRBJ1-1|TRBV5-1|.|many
TGCGCCAGCATCTCAGGAGGAGGAGGAGAAGGCGAAGCTTTCTTT
CASISGGGGEGEAFF
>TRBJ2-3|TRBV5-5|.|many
TGTGCCAGCAGCTCGTTGAGCGCAGATACGCAGTATTTT
CASSSLSADTQYF
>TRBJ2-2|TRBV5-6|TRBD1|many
TGTGCCAGCAGCTGGGGACTCGGGACAGGGGTTACCGGGGAGCTGTTTTTT
CASSWGLGTGVTGELFF
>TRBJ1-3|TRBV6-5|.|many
TGTGCCAGCAGTTACAAGGGTAGAACTGGAAACACCATATATTTT
CASSYKGRTGNTIYF
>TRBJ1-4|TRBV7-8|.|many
TGTGCCAGCAGCTTCCCCAGTACCGAAAAACTGTTTTTT
CASSFPSTEKLFF
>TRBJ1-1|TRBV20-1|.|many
TGCAGTGCTTTATCCCACACTGAAGCTTTCTTT
CSALSHTEAFF
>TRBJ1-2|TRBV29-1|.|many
TGCAGCGTCGGGCCCAGACAGGCCACTAACTATGGCTACACCTTC
CSVGPRQATNYGYTF
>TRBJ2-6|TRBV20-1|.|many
TGCAGTGCTTGGACAGAAAACACCTCTGGGGCCAACGTCCTGACTTTC
CSAWTENTSGANVLTF
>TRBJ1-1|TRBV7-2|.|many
TGTGCCAGCAGCCCCCACAGGTACCTCGAAGCTTTCTTT
CASSPHRYLEAFF
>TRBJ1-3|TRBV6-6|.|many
TGTGCCAGCTTCCTACCGCAGGGCCCTGGAAACACCATATATTTT
CASFLPQGPGNTIYF
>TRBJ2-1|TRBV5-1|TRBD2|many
TGCGCCAGCAGCCCACTAGCGGGGGGAACTAATGAGCAGTTCTTC
CASSPLAGGTNEQFF